The text below deals with one T cell receptor beta chain. This sample is part of a study of blood T cell repertoires in COVID-19. The overall study: Collection of acute and convalescent COVID-19 samples took place in the United States, Italy and Spain. T cells, B-cell-depleted T cells, or PBMCs supplied cDNA or gDNA.

Original analysis: Counts of nucleated cells, estimated from reference gene primer amplification, were obtained. Data came from immunoSEQ multiplex PCR; TCRdb stores just in-frame clones and leaves some out. The D gene and trimming were derived from the DNA, and the V and J assignments and clone size from that table. The sample yields more than 55,000 clones, around 79% seen once. Sequencing input: peripheral blood. The receptor was isolated from a woman aged 70-85 years with acute or convalescent COVID-19.

The CDR3 coding sequence is TGTGCCAGCAGCCCAGGTTGGGGACAGGGTAAGAATACTGAAGCTTTCTTT. Protein: CASSPGWGQGKNTEAFF. This chain links TRBV3-1 (or the pseudogene TRBV3-2) with TRBJ1-1; 9 positions agree with TRBD1. CDR3 length: 17 amino acids. After removal of 4 bases from V and 5 bases from J, the junction contained 14 bases not matched to a gene. CDR1 is LGHDT, CDR2 YNNKEL, per germline (reference sequence).